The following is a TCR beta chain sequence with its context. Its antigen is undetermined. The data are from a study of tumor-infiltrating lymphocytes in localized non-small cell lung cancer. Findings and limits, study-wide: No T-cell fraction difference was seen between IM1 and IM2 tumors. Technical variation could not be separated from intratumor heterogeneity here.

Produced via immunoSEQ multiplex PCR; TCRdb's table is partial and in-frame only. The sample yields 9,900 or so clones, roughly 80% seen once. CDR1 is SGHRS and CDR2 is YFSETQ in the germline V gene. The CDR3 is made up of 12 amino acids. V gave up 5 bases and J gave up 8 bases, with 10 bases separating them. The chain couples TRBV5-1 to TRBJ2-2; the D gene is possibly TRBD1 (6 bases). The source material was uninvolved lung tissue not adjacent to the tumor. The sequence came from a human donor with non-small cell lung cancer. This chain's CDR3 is CASRSDRGELFF. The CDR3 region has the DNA TGCGCCAGCAGATCCGACAGGGGGGAGCTGTTTTTT.